What follows are 6 T cell receptor beta chains derived from one specimen sequenced in a study of T cell responses to AZD1222 COVID-19 vaccine. Measured with immunoSEQ multiplex PCR; TCRdb has only the in-frame clones, and not every one. The top ten hold roughly 1.5% of the sample, which has some 110,000 clones, roughly nine tenths seen once. The sample consisted of peripheral blood, taken 28 days after the second AZD1222 dose. The receptors originated from an adult who received the AZD1222 COVID-19 vaccine.

The CDR3 DNA reads TGTGCCAGCAGGACTGAGGGGAACTATGGCTACACCTTC. It is translated as CASRTEGNYGYTF. The chain joins TRBV28 to TRBJ1-2, with a weak D call TRBD1 (5 bases). This CDR3 contains 13 residues. Germline CDR1 reads MDHEN; CDR2 reads SYDVKM. V lost 6 bases and J lost 2, with 10 bases in between.

The V and J genes are TRBV28 and TRBJ2-2, with D maybe TRBD1 (6 bases). CDR1 is MDHEN and CDR2 is SYDVKM in the germline V gene. Between the trimmed V and J ends, which lost 6 bases and 5 bases, there was a span of 19 bases. CDR3 length equals 16 residues. CDR3 region: CASSYAGVKSTGELFF. Here the CDR3 DNA reads TGTGCCAGCAGCTATGCAGGGGTCAAATCAACCGGGGAGCTGTTTTTT. The variable domain in full, completed from reference TRBV28 and TRBJ2-2, reads DVKVTQSSRYLVKRTGEKVFLECVQDMDHENMFWYRQDPGLGLRLIYFSYDVKMKEKGDIPEGYSVSREKKERFSLILESASTNQTSMYLCASSYAGVKSTGELFFGEGSRLTVL.

This clone occurred a few times. This rearrangement joins TRBV12-3 or TRBV12-4 to TRBJ1-2; D gene unclear. The V and J ends lost 3 bases and 2 bases respectively, with 4 bases between them. The CDR3 has 12 residues. The DNA of the CDR3 is TGTGCCAGCAGTTTGATCAACTATGGCTACACCTTC. This codes for CASSLINYGYTF.

This chain joins TRBV6-4 and TRBJ1-2; a possible D gene is TRBD1 (5 bases). The V end lost 6 bases, the J end lost 10 bases, and 15 bases lay between the germline ends. Germline loops: CDR1 MRHNA, CDR2 SNTAGT. The CDR3 runs to 12 residues. The CDR3 DNA reads TGTGCCAGCAGAGGGGCAGGGCTTGTCTACACCTTC. Residues: CASRGAGLVYTF.

In DNA form, the CDR3 reads TGTGCCTGGAAGGGACTAGGCTCCTACAATGAGCAGTTCTTC. Translated, it gives CAWKGLGSYNEQFF. This rearrangement joins TRBV30 to TRBJ2-1; TRBD2 matches 8 bases. CDR3 length: 14 residues. Germline V CDR1 and CDR2: GTSNPN, SVGIG (reference sequence). J gave up 0 bases and V 4 bases, and 2 bases lay outside the gene matches.

V gene TRBV6-6 combines with J gene TRBJ2-7; D might be TRBD2 (6 bases). The CDR3 totals 13 residues. V was clipped by 5 bases and J by 3 bases, with 11 bases between them. Germline values: CDR1 MNHNY, CDR2 SVGAGI (reference sequence). The CDR3 loop reads CASSHNSGYEQYF. The CDR3 DNA follows: TGTGCCAGCAGTCACAATAGCGGCTACGAGCAGTACTTC.